This paragraph covers one TCR beta chain sequence. This sample stems from a study of shared clonotypes between healthy human individuals. TCRdb's copy holds only in-frame clones and misses some; the assay was immunoSEQ multiplex PCR. The sample contains about 340,000 clones, around 70% of which appear only once. The sequence came from a man aged 30 to 45 in good health. The source material was memory CD4+ T cells sorted from blood. Subset described: CD45RA-negative fraction.

In DNA, the CDR3 is TGTGCCAGCAGCTTAAACTCCGCGGGGGAGCTGTTTTTT. Translating gives CASSLNSAGELFF. The V gene is TRBV7-3, the J gene TRBJ2-2; unclear D gene. The CDR3 loop spans 13 amino acids. Trimming pared 1 base from V and 8 bases from J, leaving 8 bases between. Germline V gives CDR1 SGHTA, CDR2 FQGTGA.